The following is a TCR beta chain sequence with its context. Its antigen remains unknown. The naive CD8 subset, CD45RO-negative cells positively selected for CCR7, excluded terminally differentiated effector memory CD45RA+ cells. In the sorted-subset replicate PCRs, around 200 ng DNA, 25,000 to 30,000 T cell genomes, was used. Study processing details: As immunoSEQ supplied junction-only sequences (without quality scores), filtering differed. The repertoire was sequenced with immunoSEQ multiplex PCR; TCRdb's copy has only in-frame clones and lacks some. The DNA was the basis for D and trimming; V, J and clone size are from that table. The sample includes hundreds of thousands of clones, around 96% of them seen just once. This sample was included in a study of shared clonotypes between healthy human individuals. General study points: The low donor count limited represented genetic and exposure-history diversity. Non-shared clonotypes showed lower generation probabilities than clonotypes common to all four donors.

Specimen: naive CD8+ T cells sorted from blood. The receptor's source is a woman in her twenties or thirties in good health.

As DNA, the CDR3 is TGTGCCAGCAGTTTATTTAGGGGAGAAGACACTGAAGCTTTCTTT. Translation: CASSLFRGEDTEAFF. V gene TRBV28 combines with J gene TRBJ1-1; a possible D gene is TRBD1 (5 bases). Germline CDR1 is MDHEN and CDR2 is SYDVKM. V gave up 1 base and J gave up 3 bases, with 12 bases separating them. The length of the CDR3 is 15 residues.